This T cell receptor (beta chain) emerged from a study of circulating and synovial CD4+ cells in juvenile arthritis. A note on this clone: Its target is unknown.

Only in-frame clones appear in the TCRdb table, and some are missing; sequencing was by immunoSEQ multiplex PCR. Of tens of thousands of clones in the sample, nearly 95% were seen once. V shed 3 bases and J 0 bases; nucleotides not matched to a gene: 4. Germline V CDR1 and CDR2: MNHNY, SVGAGI (reference sequence). This CDR3 has 15 residues. The study's findings and limits: Circulating pathogenic-like and bulk T cells looked alike by Vbeta family usage. CPL versus bulk CD4 samples: T cell genome counts differed by at least an order of magnitude. These repertoires were less diverse than bulk blood CD4 repertoires.

The sequence came from a human donor with juvenile idiopathic arthritis. The J gene is TRBJ2-7, the V gene TRBV6-6, with 8 positions matching TRBD2. Sequencing input: CD4+ T cells from blood. CDR3 in amino acids: CASSYRAGGSYEQYF. CDR3 nucleotides: TGTGCCAGCAGTTATCGGGCGGGGGGCTCCTACGAGCAGTACTTC.